The clone carrying this TCR beta chain occurred a few times. This specimen belongs to a study of blood T cell repertoires in COVID-19. V was shortened by 0 bases and J by 0 bases, with 11 bases between the two germline ends. This CDR3 region has 16 residues. Looked up from germline, CDR1 is MNHEY and CDR2 is SVGAGI. The assay was immunoSEQ multiplex PCR, and TCRdb's table has in-frame clones only and misses some. The data contain some 150,000 clones, 75% to 80% of them singletons. Input material: peripheral blood. The gene calls are TRBV6-5 and TRBJ1-2; the D gene is possibly TRBD1 (6 bases). This TCR was sampled from an elderly man with acute or convalescent COVID-19. The CDR3 loop reads CASSYSRTDSNYGYTF. The CDR3, as DNA: TGTGCCAGCAGTTACTCAAGGACAGATTCTAACTATGGCTACACCTTC.